The 25 T cell receptor beta chains in this list originate from one sample, sequenced in a study of CD8+CD57+ T cells in acquired aplastic anemia (dated by TCRdb to the late 2010s). Instrument used: Illumina HiSeq 2000. Genomic DNA was used as template for profiling of TCR beta VDJ combinations and CDR3 sequences. TCRdb reanalyzed the raw reads on its own, using fastp at Q25 for trimming and MiXCR for clone calling, and kept in-frame beta chains. Rows matching on CDR3 protein sequence are summarized as one entry with the most common DNA and genes. Within this sample are about 180,000 distinct CDR3 sequences, with almost 50% of them counted one time only. 13% of the sample is in the top ten clones. Patients chosen for sequencing had shown expansion of CD8+CD57+ cells by flow cytometry. The sample comprised sorted CD4+, CD8+, or CD8+CD57+ T cells (not recorded which) from PBMCs. Source of these receptors: a human donor with aplastic anemia.

The rearrangement joins TRBV29-1 to TRBJ2-1, with 12 bases identical to TRBD1. There are 15 residues in the CDR3. Trimming at V came to 6 bases and at J to 6 bases, leaving 9 bases not matched to a gene. Germline CDR1 reads SQVTM; CDR2 reads ANQGSEA. CDR3 amino acids: CSVAGQGASTNEQFF. The CDR3 DNA is TGCAGCGTCGCGGGACAGGGGGCTTCCACCAATGAGCAGTTCTTC.

The chain has TRBV4-3 and TRBJ2-3, with 9 bases lining up with TRBD1. CDR1 is LGHNA and CDR2 is YSLEER in the germline V gene. V was pared by 2 bases and J by 6 bases, with 6 bases of the junction left unmatched. This CDR3 spans 15 amino acids. Written as DNA, the CDR3 is TGCGCCAGCAGCCAAAGCGGGACAGGGAGGGATACGCAGTATTTT. Translation: CASSQSGTGRDTQYF.

This chain uses TRBV20-1 with TRBJ2-1; D remains unclear. Germline CDR1 DFQATT, CDR2 SNEGSKA (reference sequence). The CDR3 has 13 amino acids. The V and J ends lost 3 bases and 2 bases respectively, with 8 bases between them. The CDR3, as DNA: TGCAGTGCTAGGCTCGAACCCTACAATGAGCAGTTCTTC. This translates into CSARLEPYNEQFF.

The genes are TRBV7-2 and TRBJ1-6; 8 positions match TRBD1. There are 15 residues in the CDR3. CDR1 and CDR2 from the germline V gene are SGHTA and FQGNSA. V lost 5 bases, J lost 6 bases, and 6 bases stayed unmatched. The CDR3 loop is CASSIGTGSNSPLHF. CDR3 DNA sequence: TGTGCCAGCAGCATCGGGACAGGTTCTAATTCACCCCTCCACTTT.

The CDR3 DNA follows: TGTGCCAGCAGTTTGGGACTAGCTTACACAGATACGCAGTATTTT. As protein: CASSLGLAYTDTQYF. The gene calls are TRBV12-3 or TRBV12-4 and TRBJ2-3; 9 bases agree with TRBD2. The CDR3 spans 15 residues. The V segment lost 3 bases and the J segment 2 bases; nucleotides outside the gene matches: 3.

This clonotype was observed a few times. The chain recombines TRBV6-1 with TRBJ2-4, with TRBD1 identical over 9 bases. The CDR3 covers 14 residues. The trim removed 1 base at V and 8 bases at J, leaving 3 bases unmatched. Germline V gene lookup returns CDR1 MNHNS and CDR2 SASEGT. The DNA of the CDR3 is TGTGCCAGCAGTGAAGTGAGACAGGGGGACATTCAGTACTTC. It codes for CASSEVRQGDIQYF.

The J gene is TRBJ1-1, the V gene TRBV12-2; the table's D call of TRBD1 was not tested on the DNA. TRBV12-2 has pseudogene status. CDR3 length: 14 amino acids. CDR3 nucleotide sequence: TGTGCAAGTCGCAAACGGACAGGGGGCACTGAAGCTTTCTTT. This codes for CASRKRTGGTEAFF.

About this clonotype: At one end the junction does not follow the germline gene, possibly because of a read error. J is TRBJ2-7 and V is TRBV29-1; 7 bases align to TRBD1. CDR1 SQVTM and CDR2 ANQGSEA come from the germline V gene. The CDR3 is 13 amino acids. CDR3 region: CGVEGGRGSEQYF. The CDR3 coding sequence is TGCGGCGTTGAAGGGGGCAGGGGGTCGGAGCAGTACTTC.

The V and J genes are TRBV4-2 and TRBJ2-2; TRBD2 agrees at 10 bases. The germline V gene encodes CDR1 LGHNA and CDR2 YNFKEQ. The CDR3 is 17 amino acids. V lost 4 bases, J lost 1 base, and 6 bases stayed unmatched. The CDR3, as DNA: TGTGCCAGCAGCCCCGCTAGCGGGGGCCTGAACACCGGGGAGCTGTTTTTT. It is translated as CASSPASGGLNTGELFF.

This clonotype has just a few counts. The genes are TRBV7-9 and TRBJ2-7, with 9 positions matching TRBD2. The CDR3 runs 15 residues. Per germline, CDR1 SEHNR and CDR2 FQNEAQ (reference sequence). V dropped 5 bases and J dropped 2; count of bases not matched to a gene: 7. This CDR3 is CASSGGGGGAYEQYF. CDR3 nucleotide sequence: TGTGCCAGCAGCGGCGGCGGCGGGGGGGCCTACGAGCAGTACTTC. Using reference TRBV7-9 and TRBJ2-7 for the parts outside the CDR3, the full variable domain is DTGVSQNPRHKITKRGQNVTFRCDPISEHNRLYWYRQTLGQGPEFLTYFQNEAQLEKSRLLSDRFSAERPKGSFSTLEIQRTEQGDSAMYLCASSGGGGGAYEQYFGPGTRLTVT.

This clonotype was recorded at least ten times. Because the CDR3's place on the DNA is in doubt, the DNA is left out and the CDR3 is given as listed by TCRdb. This chain connects TRBV6-5 to TRBJ1-2; TRBD1, as called in the table, went unchecked against the DNA. Inclusive of both ends, the CDR3 amounts to 13 amino acids. Germline V gene sequence: CDR1 MNHEY, CDR2 SVGAGI. The chain's CDR3 is CASSSSGVYGYTF.

About this clonotype itself: This may be a read error: a much more frequent sequence differs by one nucleotide. The CDR3 region has the DNA TGTGCCAGCAGTGGGGGCCGAGTACCGAACACTGATGCTTTCTTT. The encoded protein is CASSGGRVPNTDAFF. V is TRBV6-1 and J is TRBJ1-1; a possible D gene is TRBD1 (5 bases). Germline CDR1 is MNHNS and CDR2 is SASEGT. The CDR3 totals 15 residues.

The chain has TRBV13 and TRBJ1-3; no definite D call. The V gene lost 6 bases and the J gene lost 0 bases, with 12 bases spanning the gap. Germline CDR1 reads PRHDT; CDR2 reads FYEKMQ (reference sequence). The CDR3 runs 15 residues. CDR3 nucleotides: TGTGCCAGCAGTCCGCGGGTGTCCTCTGGAAACACCATATATTTT. This sequence encodes CASSPRVSSGNTIYF. The full variable domain, rest sourced from reference TRBV13 and TRBJ1-3, is AAGVIQSPRHLIKEKRETATLKCYPIPRHDTVYWYQQGPGQDPQFLISFYEKMQSDKGSIPDRFSAQQFSDYHSELNMSSLELGDSALYFCASSPRVSSGNTIYFGEGSWLTVV.

This sequence joins TRBV20-1 and TRBJ1-1, with D possibly TRBD1 on 6 matching bases. The V gene lost 0 bases and the J gene lost 5 bases, with 10 bases spanning the gap. The CDR3 contains 13 residues. The germline gives CDR1 DFQATT, CDR2 SNEGSKA (reference sequence). This CDR3 is CSAREIQGTEAFF. Written as DNA, the CDR3 is TGCAGTGCTAGAGAGATACAGGGAACTGAAGCTTTCTTT.

This clonotype appeared once. Without the conserved terminal phenylalanine or tryptophan, this CDR3 likely stems from a read error. This rearrangement joins TRBV28 to TRBJ1-2; a possible D gene is TRBD1 (5 bases). V lost 8 bases and J 2 bases, leaving 15 bases between the germline ends. The CDR3 extends over 14 amino acids. The germline CDR1 and CDR2 sequences are MDHEN and SYDVKM. CDR3 bases: TGTGCCAGCGCGCCAGATCAGGGCAACTATGGCTACACCCTC. It translates to CASAPDQGNYGYTL.

This clonotype turned up a few times. The chain carries TRBV6-1 and TRBJ2-1, with D perhaps matching TRBD1 (5 bases). From germline, CDR1 is MNHNS and CDR2 SASEGT. V was pared by 7 bases and J by 4 bases, with 11 bases between. CDR3 size: 13 residues. The CDR3 DNA follows: TGTGCCAGCACTGCGACAGCATACAATGAGCAGTTCTTC. Amino acid sequence: CASTATAYNEQFF.

The gene calls are TRBV7-9 and TRBJ1-6; D is unresolved. Trimming took off 4 bases at V and 9 bases at J, with 13 bases between the two ends. CDR3 size: 14 residues. Germline V gene lookup returns CDR1 SEHNR and CDR2 FQNEAQ (reference sequence). CDR3 coding DNA: TGTGCCAGCAGCTCCAACGGGGAAGGTTCACCCCTCCACTTT. This translates into CASSSNGEGSPLHF.

CDR3 protein: CSVGTANNEKLFF. The DNA for the CDR3 is TGCAGCGTAGGGACAGCCAATAATGAAAAACTGTTTTTT. The rearrangement links TRBV29-1 to TRBJ1-4; TRBD1 aligns across 7 bases. The ends lost 6 bases at V and 4 bases at J; junction bases unmatched: 5. This CDR3 spans 13 amino acids. From germline, CDR1 is SQVTM and CDR2 ANQGSEA.

V is TRBV28 and J is TRBJ1-4; the match to TRBD1 covers 7 bases. CDR1 is MDHEN and CDR2 is SYDVKM in the germline V gene. The J segment lost 8 bases and the V segment lost 10 bases, leaving 16 bases of the junction unmatched. The CDR3 runs to 15 residues. CDR3 DNA sequence: TGTGCCATCAACTCGGAGGGGGCTGGGAGGGAAAAACTGTTTTTT. Translated, it gives CAINSEGAGREKLFF.

The chain couples TRBV5-4 to TRBJ1-1; 8 bases line up with TRBD1. Germline lookup yields CDR1 SGHNT and CDR2 YYREEE (reference sequence). This CDR3 has 16 residues. V dropped 5 bases and J dropped 5; count of bases not matched to a gene: 14. CDR3 in DNA: TGTGCCAGCAGATCCGGGACAGGACACCATGGGACTGAAGCTTTCTTT. This sequence encodes CASRSGTGHHGTEAFF.

On this clonotype: The CDR3 end shows no conserved phenylalanine or tryptophan, and so a read error is likely. The chain recombines TRBV2 with TRBJ2-1, with 11 bases fitting TRBD2. J gave up 8 bases and V 2 bases, and 5 bases lay outside the gene matches. Looked up from germline, CDR1 is SNHLY and CDR2 is FYNNEI. There are 15 residues in the CDR3. The CDR3 nucleotides are TGTGCCAGCAGTGAACTAGCGGGGGGCGCGTATGAGCAGTTCCTC. This codes for CASSELAGGAYEQFL.

This clonotype was detected a few times. V gene TRBV25-1 combines with J gene TRBJ1-6; D unresolved. The length of the CDR3 is 14 residues. The V end was cut by 5 bases, the J end by 6 bases, with 11 bases between. Germline values: CDR1 MGHDK, CDR2 SYGVNS. The CDR3 DNA follows: TGTGCCAGCAGTTCTCTAGGGATTAATTCACCCCTCCACTTT. Translating gives CASSSLGINSPLHF.

This clonotype was counted between two and nine times. CDR3: CSASVGGQGAASPLHF. As DNA, the CDR3 is TGCAGTGCCTCCGTGGGAGGACAGGGGGCGGCTTCACCCCTCCACTTT. The chain links TRBV29-1 to TRBJ1-6, with 11 bases fitting TRBD1. The V gene's germline CDR1 is SQVTM and CDR2 ANQGSEA. The CDR3 sequence is 16 residues long.

The chain couples TRBV6-5 to TRBJ2-1; D is uncertain. Germline V gene lookup returns CDR1 MNHEY and CDR2 SVGAGI. This CDR3 contains 11 residues. The ends were cut back, 3 bases at V and 11 bases at J, with 8 bases in the middle. CDR3 region: CASSYQGQQFF. The CDR3 DNA follows: TGTGCCAGCAGTTATCAAGGGCAGCAGTTCTTC.

This clonotype appeared many times. V and J are TRBV19 and TRBJ2-3, with TRBD2 matching over 9 bases. The junction had 12 bases not matched to a gene; V was cut back by 6 bases and J by 2 bases. Per the germline V gene, CDR1 is LNHDA and CDR2 is SQIVND (reference sequence). The length of the CDR3 is 17 residues. DNA for the CDR3: TGTGCCAGTAGGAGAGCGGGGGGCCAAATCTACACAGATACGCAGTATTTT. Its protein is CASRRAGGQIYTDTQYF. The variable domain in full, completed from reference TRBV19 and TRBJ2-3, reads DGGITQSPKYLFRKEGQNVTLSCEQNLNHDAMYWYRQDPGQGLRLIYYSQIVNDFQKGDIAEGYSVSREKKESFPLTVTSAQKNPTAFYLCASRRAGGQIYTDTQYFGPGTRLTVL.